This T cell receptor (beta chain) emerged from a study of somatic mutations in cytotoxic T cells in rheumatoid arthritis. Germline V CDR1 and CDR2: MNHNS, SASEGT. V lost 4 bases, J lost 8 bases, and 18 bases lay in between. The CDR3 sequence is 16 residues long. Assay used: immunoSEQ multiplex PCR; TCRdb lists only in-frame clones, some missing. The sample lists 11,000 to 15,000 clones, around nine tenths seen once, with about a sixth in the top ten. The V gene is TRBV6-1, the J gene TRBJ1-6; tentatively, D is TRBD1 (5 bases). The TCR sequence derives from a man aged 65 to 79 with rheumatoid arthritis. Sequencing was carried out using CD4+ T cells sorted from blood. The CDR3 nucleotides read TGTGCCAGCAGTGGGGGGGGTCGGCTAACTCATTCACCCCTCCACTTT. Its translation: CASSGGGRLTHSPLHF.